This record covers a single T cell receptor beta chain. A few counts support this clone. Its antigen target is currently unknown. No quality values exist for individual bases; no much larger clone is one base distant. The sample belongs to a study of tumor-infiltrating lymphocytes in localized non-small cell lung cancer (dated by TCRdb to the early 2020s). At the level of the whole study: Several histologies were represented in the cohort, which also included both smokers and never-smokers as well as patients whose samples were collected after neoadjuvant chemotherapy. Each patient provided resected tumor tissue plus uninvolved lung tissue from the same patient, with the uninvolved lung tissue described as non-adjacent to the tumor. TCR sequencing was one of several integrated assays, alongside flow cytometry, multiplex immunofluorescence, RNA-seq, exome sequencing and proteomics, applied to the same patients. In total, the ICON cohort consisted of fewer than 190 surgical patients with localized non-small cell lung cancer who had their tumors resected. A total of around 58 patients were part of the paired comparison of immunoSEQ T-cell fraction between tumor and uninvolved lung.

The immunoSEQ assay used for TCR sequencing gave the T-cell fraction in both tumor and uninvolved lung tissue. As for the original processing: For survival analysis, patients were split into high (upper tertile) and low (lower two tertiles) T-cell fraction groups and compared by log-rank test. A signed-rank test was used to check for differences in T-cell fraction between paired tumor and uninvolved lung. The immuneACCESS repertoire file appears here via TCRdb, limited to in-frame rearrangements. These files lack a portion of the clones; in checked studies, under half of the deficit traces to unresolved V genes, and the cause of the others is not known. V and J calls and clone size come straight from that table; D and trimming were deduced from the DNA. Recorded for this sample are 9,500 to 15,000 clones; more than 60% of them occurred a single time. Together, the top ten hold 4.5% of the sample.

Taken from the germline V gene, the CDR1 and CDR2 loops are SNHLY and FYNNEI. Unmatched junction bases come to 6, with V trimmed by 6 bases and J by 4 bases. Counted from cysteine to phenylalanine, this CDR3 has 14 amino acids. Just CDR3 DNA is preserved here, 42 bases in frame from base 1. Enrollment in ICON was initiated in April 2016, and the last patient was enrolled in 2018. In a subcohort of about 76 patients, fresh tumor and matched uninvolved tissue were collected for in-depth immune analyses, with TCR sequencing among those analyses. TCR sequencing was performed on DNA isolated from bulk tissue, without cell sorting. What the research found in general, with its limitations: Tumor T-cell fraction from TCR sequencing was not associated with recurrence-free survival (p = 0.61). Since assay coverage differed from patient to patient depending on how much tissue was available, TCR sequencing was done for only a subset of the cohort. TCR-derived T-cell fraction did not differ between the flow cytometry-defined immunotypes IM1 (good prognosis) and IM2 (poor prognosis). Consistent with immunofluorescence CD3 counts, TCRbeta sequencing supported greater T cell infiltration in tumors than in uninvolved lung tissue. Different pieces of the same tissue were used for different assays, so technical variation could not be separated from intratumor heterogeneity.

This chain joins TRBV2 to TRBJ1-2; 9 middle bases align to TRBD1. Sequenced sample: lung tumor tissue. This clonotype was obtained from a human donor with non-small cell lung cancer. The DNA sequence follows: TGTGCCAGCAGCCAACAGGGGGCTGGCTATGGCTACACCTTC. Translated, this gives CASSQQGAGYGYTF.